A selection of T cell receptor beta chains follows, all from one sample in a study of T cell changes during pregnancy in multiple sclerosis. Here immunoSEQ multiplex PCR was the method, and the copy in TCRdb shows in-frame clones only, minus some. The top ten clones hold 1.4% of a sample with tens of thousands of clones, roughly 92% of them seen once. The sequenced sample was peripheral blood, obtained in the second trimester of pregnancy. These receptors were obtained from a female donor with multiple sclerosis, enrolled in a pregnancy study. CDR3s include the opening cysteine and the closing phenylalanine or tryptophan. Fields, in order: clone size, J gene, D gene, V gene, CDR3 protein, CDR3 DNA. D genes are given only for firm matches. Expanded clones are given a class, and other clones once, few, many or no size at all.

clone size: NA; J gene: TRBJ1-1; D gene: TRBD1; V gene: TRBV10-3; CDR3 protein: CATTGGTDTEAFF; CDR3 DNA: TGTGCCACAACAGGGGGGACGGACACTGAAGCTTTCTTT
clone size: NA; J gene: TRBJ1-4; D gene: NA; V gene: TRBV6-5; CDR3 protein: CASTQEGRGSEKLFF; CDR3 DNA: TGTGCCAGCACCCAAGAGGGCAGGGGATCTGAAAAACTGTTTTTT
clone size: NA; J gene: TRBJ2-7; D gene: TRBD1; V gene: TRBV9; CDR3 protein: CASSVGTDPFYEQYF; CDR3 DNA: TGTGCCAGCAGCGTCGGGACAGATCCCTTCTACGAGCAGTACTTC
clone size: NA; J gene: TRBJ1-1; D gene: NA; V gene: TRBV11-2; CDR3 protein: CASIERKGGGITEAFF; CDR3 DNA: TGTGCCAGCATCGAACGGAAAGGGGGGGGGATCACTGAAGCTTTCTTT
clone size: NA; J gene: TRBJ2-1; D gene: TRBD1; V gene: TRBV5-1; CDR3 protein: CASSLGQGFGDEQFF; CDR3 DNA: TGCGCCAGCAGCTTGGGACAGGGTTTCGGGGATGAGCAGTTCTTC
clone size: once; J gene: TRBJ2-1; D gene: NA; V gene: TRBV19; CDR3 protein: CASSIDRRRGEQFF; CDR3 DNA: TGTGCCAGTAGTATAGATCGGAGAAGGGGTGAGCAGTTCTTC
clone size: NA; J gene: TRBJ1-2; D gene: NA; V gene: TRBV2; CDR3 protein: CASSGFGYSGYTF; CDR3 DNA: TGTGCCAGCAGTGGGTTCGGGTATAGCGGCTACACCTTC
clone size: NA; J gene: TRBJ1-5; D gene: NA; V gene: TRBV19; CDR3 protein: CASSIDADQPQHF; CDR3 DNA: TGTGCCAGTAGTATAGATGCGGATCAGCCCCAGCATTTT
clone size: NA; J gene: TRBJ2-7; D gene: TRBD1; V gene: TRBV10-3; CDR3 protein: CAISESGQGAGEQYF; CDR3 DNA: TGTGCCATCAGTGAGTCCGGACAGGGCGCAGGCGAGCAGTACTTC
clone size: NA; J gene: TRBJ2-5; D gene: NA; V gene: TRBV7-8; CDR3 protein: CASSRGETQYF; CDR3 DNA: TGTGCCAGCAGCCGAGGAGAGACCCAGTACTTC
clone size: NA; J gene: TRBJ2-7; D gene: NA; V gene: TRBV25-1; CDR3 protein: CASSEYGQIAVSSYEQYF; CDR3 DNA: TGTGCCAGCAGTGAATATGGGCAGATAGCGGTAAGCTCCTACGAGCAGTACTTC
clone size: NA; J gene: TRBJ2-3; D gene: NA; V gene: TRBV7-6; CDR3 protein: CASSLSGVTDTQYF; CDR3 DNA: TGTGCCAGCAGCTTATCGGGGGTGACAGATACGCAGTATTTT
clone size: few; J gene: TRBJ1-1; D gene: NA; V gene: TRBV19; CDR3 protein: CASRRGGGTEAFF; CDR3 DNA: TGTGCCAGTAGAAGGGGAGGTGGGACTGAAGCTTTCTTT
clone size: NA; J gene: TRBJ2-4; D gene: TRBD1; V gene: TRBV7-2; CDR3 protein: CASSLDRGPLENIQYF; CDR3 DNA: TGTGCCAGCAGCCTGGACAGGGGCCCGCTCGAAAACATTCAGTACTTC
clone size: NA; J gene: TRBJ1-4; D gene: NA; V gene: TRBV18; CDR3 protein: CASSPRTATNEKLFF; CDR3 DNA: TGTGCCAGCTCACCTCGGACAGCAACTAATGAAAAACTGTTTTTT
clone size: once; J gene: TRBJ2-3; D gene: TRBD2; V gene: TRBV4-2; CDR3 protein: CASSQELANTDTQYF; CDR3 DNA: TGTGCCAGCAGCCAAGAACTAGCGAACACAGATACGCAGTATTTT
clone size: NA; J gene: TRBJ1-2; D gene: TRBD1; V gene: TRBV2; CDR3 protein: CASSGTGPGYTF; CDR3 DNA: TGTGCCAGCAGTGGGACAGGGCCTGGCTACACCTTC
clone size: NA; J gene: TRBJ1-5; D gene: NA; V gene: TRBV10-3; CDR3 protein: CAIRGGAESNQPQHF; CDR3 DNA: TGTGCCATCAGGGGGGGGGCGGAGAGCAATCAGCCCCAGCATTTT
clone size: NA; J gene: TRBJ1-1; D gene: NA; V gene: TRBV27; CDR3 protein: CASSLQGSHTEAFF; CDR3 DNA: TGTGCCAGCAGTTTACAGGGTTCCCACACTGAAGCTTTCTTT
clone size: NA; J gene: TRBJ2-7; D gene: TRBD2; V gene: TRBV19; CDR3 protein: CASSMRGLAGVFEQYF; CDR3 DNA: TGTGCCAGTAGTATGAGGGGACTAGCGGGAGTATTCGAGCAGTACTTC
clone size: NA; J gene: TRBJ2-4; D gene: NA; V gene: TRBV12-2; CDR3 protein: CASRLTGLAGGFDIQYF; CDR3 DNA: TGTGCAAGTCGCTTAACTGGACTAGCGGGAGGGTTTGACATTCAGTACTTC
clone size: NA; J gene: TRBJ1-2; D gene: NA; V gene: TRBV27; CDR3 protein: CASSSGVDYGYTF; CDR3 DNA: TGTGCCAGCAGTTCAGGGGTTGACTATGGCTACACCTTC
clone size: NA; J gene: TRBJ2-5; D gene: NA; V gene: TRBV6-6; CDR3 protein: CASSLAGSVPETQYF; CDR3 DNA: TGTGCCAGCAGCCTCGCCGGGAGCGTACCCGAGACCCAGTACTTC
clone size: once; J gene: TRBJ2-5; D gene: NA; V gene: TRBV7-9; CDR3 protein: CASSQNGRVFGGETQYF; CDR3 DNA: TGTGCCAGCAGCCAAAACGGTCGGGTTTTCGGCGGAGAGACCCAGTACTTC
clone size: few; J gene: TRBJ2-5; D gene: TRBD2; V gene: TRBV4-1; CDR3 protein: CASSLGWREVETQYF; CDR3 DNA: TGCGCCAGCAGCCTCGGTTGGCGGGAGGTTGAGACCCAGTACTTC
clone size: NA; J gene: TRBJ1-1; D gene: TRBD1; V gene: TRBV27; CDR3 protein: CASVPGQGLNTEAFF; CDR3 DNA: TGTGCCAGTGTCCCGGGACAGGGTTTGAACACTGAAGCTTTCTTT
clone size: NA; J gene: TRBJ1-2; D gene: NA; V gene: TRBV6-5; CDR3 protein: CASSYVDSKANYGYTF; CDR3 DNA: TGTGCCAGCAGTTACGTAGACAGTAAAGCTAACTATGGCTACACCTTC
clone size: NA; J gene: TRBJ2-5; D gene: TRBD2; V gene: TRBV5-5; CDR3 protein: CASSPIMGLAGPYQETQYF; CDR3 DNA: TGTGCCAGCAGCCCGATAATGGGACTAGCGGGACCCTACCAAGAGACCCAGTACTTC
clone size: NA; J gene: TRBJ1-5; D gene: TRBD1; V gene: TRBV30; CDR3 protein: CAWGPGQGNQPQHF; CDR3 DNA: TGTGCCTGGGGTCCCGGACAGGGCAATCAGCCCCAGCATTTT
clone size: once; J gene: TRBJ2-6; D gene: NA; V gene: TRBV18; CDR3 protein: CASSYDSGANVLTF; CDR3 DNA: TGTGCCAGTAGTTACGACTCTGGGGCCAACGTCCTGACTTTC
clone size: NA; J gene: TRBJ1-1; D gene: NA; V gene: TRBV18; CDR3 protein: CASSVASSGVAEAFF; CDR3 DNA: TGTGCCAGCTCAGTCGCGTCCTCAGGGGTAGCCGAAGCTTTCTTT
clone size: NA; J gene: TRBJ1-2; D gene: TRBD1; V gene: TRBV9; CDR3 protein: CASSDPPGTGSRSYTF; CDR3 DNA: TGTGCCAGCAGCGATCCACCCGGGACAGGGAGTCGTAGCTACACCTTC
clone size: many; J gene: TRBJ2-2; D gene: TRBD1; V gene: TRBV11-3; CDR3 protein: CASRPGQGDTGELFF; CDR3 DNA: TGTGCCAGCAGGCCTGGACAGGGGGACACCGGGGAGCTGTTTTTT
clone size: NA; J gene: TRBJ2-7; D gene: NA; V gene: TRBV7-2; CDR3 protein: CASSRAYEQYF; CDR3 DNA: TGTGCCAGCAGCCGCGCCTACGAGCAGTACTTC
clone size: NA; J gene: TRBJ1-1; D gene: TRBD1; V gene: TRBV19; CDR3 protein: CASNTGVRTEAFF; CDR3 DNA: TGTGCCAGTAATACAGGGGTGAGGACTGAAGCTTTCTTT
clone size: NA; J gene: TRBJ2-5; D gene: TRBD1; V gene: TRBV27; CDR3 protein: CASSHGQGGETQYF; CDR3 DNA: TGTGCCAGCAGTCACGGACAGGGCGGGGAGACCCAGTACTTC
clone size: NA; J gene: TRBJ2-5; D gene: NA; V gene: TRBV9; CDR3 protein: CASSPHLNELGETQYF; CDR3 DNA: TGTGCCAGCAGCCCTCACCTCAACGAGCTAGGCGAGACCCAGTACTTC
clone size: NA; J gene: TRBJ1-2; D gene: NA; V gene: TRBV7-9; CDR3 protein: CASSPRDYGYTF; CDR3 DNA: TGTGCCAGCAGCCCCCGGGACTATGGCTACACCTTC
clone size: NA; J gene: TRBJ2-3; D gene: TRBD2; V gene: TRBV2; CDR3 protein: CASSEGGGSDTQYF; CDR3 DNA: TGTGCCAGCAGTGAAGGGGGGGGTTCAGATACGCAGTATTTT
clone size: NA; J gene: TRBJ1-1; D gene: TRBD1; V gene: TRBV5-6; CDR3 protein: CASSRDRGRTEAFF; CDR3 DNA: TGTGCCAGCAGCAGGGACAGGGGGCGGACTGAAGCTTTCTTT
clone size: once; J gene: TRBJ2-3; D gene: NA; V gene: TRBV9; CDR3 protein: CASSVARGTQYF; CDR3 DNA: TGTGCCAGCAGCGTAGCGCGGGGTACGCAGTATTTT